The table lists the clone carrying this T cell receptor (beta chain) with a few counts. Its antigen is as yet unknown. This sample is drawn from a study of T-cell reconstitution after alpha-beta-depleted transplantation in children. Study results and limitations: Diversity of TCRbeta at day 60 was high in some patients, arising from surviving recipient T cells and thymic progenitors. At around two months after transplant, the alpha-beta T cells were reportedly derived from several hundred expanded clones that came from non-depleted graft cells. The authors attributed T-cell counts and diversity one year after transplant mostly to newly produced T cells.

The CDR3 spans 15 residues. Germline-derived CDR1 and CDR2 are SGHRS and YFSETQ. Deletions cut 5 bases from V and 2 bases from J, with 16 bases between. A TCRbeta library incorporating unique molecular identifiers was prepared. TCRdb itself ran the PCR reads through MiXCR, one entry per CDR3 protein. The table has about 980,000 distinct CDR3 sequences, about 26% seen once. Sequenced here: PBMCs, mostly from graft donor cells, sampled 360 days after TCRalphabeta/CD19-depleted stem cell transplant. J is TRBJ1-1 and V is TRBV5-1, with a weak D call TRBD1 (5 bases). This sequence was found in a boy under two years old who had a stem cell transplant for SCID, so the T cells may come from the graft donor. The chain's CDR3 is CASRYGAFLNTEAFF. For the CDR3, the DNA is TGCGCCAGCAGATACGGGGCCTTTTTAAACACTGAAGCTTTCTTT. Looking up the rest from reference TRBV5-1 and TRBJ1-1 gives the full variable domain: KAGVTQTPRYLIKTRGQQVTLSCSPISGHRSVSWYQQTPGQGLQFLFEYFSETQRNKGNFPGRFSGRQFSNSRSEMNVSTLELGDSALYLCASRYGAFLNTEAFFGQGTRLTVV.